Reported below is one T cell receptor beta chain. No antigen is known for it. Base qualities are not recorded, but no much larger clone differs from it by a single base. The library was prepared using the immunoSEQ multiplex PCR assay. For TCR sequencing, RNA was extracted from every sample and reverse transcribed into cDNA to serve as template. SuperScript III was used for first-strand cDNA synthesis, primed with a 2:1 mix of oligo-dT and random hexamers. A synthetic immune receptor repertoire was used to gauge amplification bias, and whatever bias remained was removed computationally. The original methods were these. Raw reads were preprocessed to remove errors, and CDR3 was defined by IMGT conventions from the conserved cysteine to phenylalanine. Clonality was computed by normalizing Shannon entropy by log2 of the number of productive unique TCRs and subtracting the result from 1. Whether each scalp clone was CD4 or CD8 was inferred by checking scalp TCRbeta sequences against the CD4 and CD8 repertoires from sorted blood. TCRdb re-hosts the immuneACCESS table, in-frame sequences only. Its copies lack some clones; in the studies checked, an unresolved V gene accounts for under half of them, and the cause for the rest is not known. V and J calls and clone size follow that table, whereas D and trimming were derived from the DNA. The sample data list 95,000 to 100,000 clones, and around 60% of these were observed just once. Around 15% of the sample comes from the top ten.

This sample was included in a study of CD8+ T cells in alopecia areata (dated by TCRdb to 2016 to 2019). Context from the whole study: The treated patients, all with moderate-to-severe alopecia areata, were enrolled in an open-label pilot trial of oral tofacitinib given at 5 to 10 mg twice daily. Tofacitinib was given for 6 to 18 months, followed by 6 months of follow-up off drug to assess delayed response and recurrence. The SALT score, which quantifies the percentage of affected scalp surface area, was used to measure disease severity in treated patients. The study used high-throughput TCRbeta sequencing to examine T cell clonal expansion in alopecia areata, in both the C3H/HeJ mouse model and human patients. Human TCRbeta sequencing covered scalp tissue and sorted CD4+ and CD8+ peripheral blood T cells from patchy and totalis/universalis alopecia areata patients and healthy controls. Tofacitinib-treated patients had biopsies at baseline and at 4 and 24 weeks of treatment, with a later scalp biopsy in several patients. Scalp clonality was compared among normal scalp (n=4), patchy alopecia areata scalp (n=8), and alopecia totalis/universalis scalp (n=8). The RNA source kit depended on sample type: the PAXgene miRNA kit for fixed scalp, the miRNeasy kit for PBMCs, and the RNeasy kit for mouse skin. TCRbeta CDR3 regions were amplified by immunoSEQ multiplex PCR with 35 Vbeta forward and 13 Jbeta reverse primers. Overall study outcomes, separate from this receptor: Many expanded lesional clones were found to persist in scalp and blood during tofacitinib treatment, and relapse after treatment cessation may be partly explained by this persistence. The treated cohort was small, with a single nonresponder, so links between baseline CD8+ expansion and response need larger studies. Lesional scalp, especially in alopecia totalis/universalis, showed higher clonality and more expanded CD8+ clones than normal scalp, suggesting antigenic drive. Scalp clonality and the number of expanded CD8+ clones among the top 100 scalp clones were significantly decreased by tofacitinib. Scalp TCR repertoire analysis is complicated because resident alphabeta T cells in normal human skin are also sequenced, whereas mouse skin is dominated by gammadelta T cells. Compared with mice, TCR sequences shared between patients were less clear, possibly partly because of HLA diversity across the patient population.

This sample's time point label indicates: approximately 4 weeks on oral tofacitinib. The sample's treatment or condition label, in plain terms: oral pan-JAK inhibitor, 5-10 mg twice daily. Lesional scalp punch biopsies and peripheral blood were obtained from alopecia areata patients. PBMCs were separated by density centrifugation and stained for CD3, CD4 and CD8, after which CD4+ and CD8+ T cells were sorted on a FACSAria. The germline V gene sets CDR1 to LGHNA and CDR2 to YSLEER. From the cysteine up to the phenylalanine, the CDR3 has a length of 15 residues. Left in the record is the CDR3 DNA by itself, 45 bases read in frame from the first base. The V and J ends are trimmed by 0 bases and 0 bases, leaving 6 bases between them.

In this chain, TRBV4-3 is recombined with TRBJ2-1, with the D gene uncertain. Sequenced here: CD8+ T cells sorted from blood, sampled at week 4, from a patient treated with tofacitinib. The sequence was collected from a human donor with alopecia areata. This receptor carries the CDR3 CASSQEQSSYNEQFF. The sequence in DNA is TGCGCCAGCAGCCAAGAGCAGAGCTCCTACAATGAGCAGTTCTTC.